The clone carrying this TCR beta chain is a singleton in its sample. The antigen remains undetermined. At one end, the junction sequence differs from germline, possibly due to a read error. Unsorted bulk tissue (roughly 19-30 mg) underwent RNA and DNA co-extraction. HBV chronically infected the treatment-naive patients. Each tumor was sampled at four poles and its centre. The CDR3 totals 14 residues. Germline values: CDR1 GTSNPN, CDR2 SVGIG (reference sequence). Total RNA (roughly 530 ng) served as template for TCR beta cDNA synthesis primed by a constant-region primer. Nested multiplex PCR, run for three rounds with slightly modified ARM-PCR, yielded TCR beta libraries. Running 10 cycles apiece, the first two PCR rounds relied on TRBV1-TRBV30 forward primers together with a C-beta reverse primer. A single record per CDR3 protein comes from TCRdb applying MiXCR to the multiplex PCR reads. The table lists about 130,000 distinct CDR3 sequences, 64% of them singletons.

This specimen comes from a study of tumor-infiltrating lymphocytes in primary liver carcinoma. At the level of the study: Stage T1-T3 N0M0 tumors measured roughly 4.2 to 10 cm at most. Study-wide points: Tumor region pairs outstripped tumor-adjacent and tumor-blood pairs in overlap.

V usage is TRBV30 and J usage is TRBJ2-3; 10 positions agree with TRBD2. The sequence was obtained from a woman aged 55-69 years with primary liver carcinoma and hepatitis B virus infection. The material sequenced was liver tumor tissue from sampling region 3. The subset denotes: tumor region T3, left-lateral pole. CDR3 region: CAWSLGTSADTRYF. As DNA, the CDR3 is TGTGCCTGGAGTTTAGGGACTAGCGCAGATACGCGGTATTTT.